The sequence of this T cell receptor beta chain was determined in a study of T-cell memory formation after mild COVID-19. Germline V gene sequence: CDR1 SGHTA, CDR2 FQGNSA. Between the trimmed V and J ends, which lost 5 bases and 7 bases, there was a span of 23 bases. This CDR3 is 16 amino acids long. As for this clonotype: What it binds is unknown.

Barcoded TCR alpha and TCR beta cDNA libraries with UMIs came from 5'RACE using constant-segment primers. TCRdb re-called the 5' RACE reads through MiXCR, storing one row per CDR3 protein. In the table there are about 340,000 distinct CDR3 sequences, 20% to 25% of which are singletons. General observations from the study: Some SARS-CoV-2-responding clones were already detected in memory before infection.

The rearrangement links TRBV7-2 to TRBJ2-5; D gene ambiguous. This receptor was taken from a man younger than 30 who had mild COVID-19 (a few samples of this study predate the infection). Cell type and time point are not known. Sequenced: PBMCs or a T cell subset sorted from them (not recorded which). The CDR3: CASSLQWRTNSGTQYF. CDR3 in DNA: TGTGCCAGCAGCCTCCAGTGGAGAACGAACTCGGGGACCCAGTACTTC.